This T cell receptor (beta chain) comes out of a study of regulatory T cells in long-lasting Graves disease (dated by TCRdb to the early 2020s). For context, the study as a whole: Newly diagnosed Graves' disease patients had taken antithyroid drugs for less than 3 months. Patients with persistent Graves' disease were compared with patients with newly diagnosed Graves' disease using TCR sequencing and RNA sequencing of peripheral blood. A total of roughly 33 samples were covered by TCR sequencing, comprising approximately 13 persistent and roughly 20 newly diagnosed Graves' disease patients. The study was conducted in China and was registered as a clinical trial.

Only a few counts were recorded for this clonotype. Its target antigen remains unknown. No much larger clone exists at a distance of one base, and base qualities are not known. Libraries were built with multiplex PCR. The run used an Illumina HiSeq 4000. To build TCR beta libraries, CDR3 regions were amplified by Arm-PCR using iRepertoire HTBI primers. Before sequencing, the PCR products went through gel purification. Per the authors' processing: Gene usage analysis of CDR3 amino acid clonotypes relied on the approximately 60 TRBV and 14 TRBJ segments identified across samples. COPE and FqMerger were used to merge filtered high-quality paired reads into contigs. BLAST was used to align contigs to the IMGT TRBV, TRBD and TRBJ reference genes, and CDR3 was defined following IMGT. Highly expanded clones were defined as clonotypes with a frequency above 0.1%. Repertoire diversity was measured by Shannon entropy, and V-J evenness by the Gini coefficient. Clonotypes shared by more than one individual were considered public. TCRdb cleaned the public reads at Q25 with fastp, built clones with MiXCR and kept in-frame beta chains. Every CDR3 protein is listed once, alongside the most common genes and DNA of its rows. Clone size and V and J calls follow TCRdb, not the original study. A total of some 560,000 distinct CDR3 sequences appear in this sample, about 16% of them only once. The ten largest clones add up to around a quarter of the sample.

The CDR3 contains 13 residues, cysteine and phenylalanine counted. Kept here is only the CDR3 DNA, which spans 39 bases and is read in frame from base 1. V drops 8 bases and J drops 4 bases, leaving 11 bases in between. CDR1 LNHDA and CDR2 SQIVND are derived from the germline V gene (reference sequence). Per the publication, the time point label means: newly diagnosed GD, antithyroid drugs for less than 3 months. RNA was extracted from PBMCs in TRIzol for both TCR sequencing and RNA sequencing. The diagnosis of Graves' disease was made according to American Thyroid Association guidelines. Patients were recruited from an endocrinology department in Xi'an, China. Each patient gave approximately 8.8 milliliters of peripheral blood, collected in an EDTA anticoagulant tube. Ficoll Paque Plus density gradient separation was used to isolate PBMCs, and no further T cell sorting was done. An Agilent 2100 Bioanalyzer and agarose gel were used to assess RNA quality, and a NanoDrop 2000 was used to measure RNA concentration.

Broader findings and caveats from the paper: Persistent patients shared more public clonotypes among themselves (around 2,500) than newly diagnosed patients did (nearly 1,000). Persistent disease showed preferential use of TRBV28, TRBJ1-2 and TRBJ2-5, whereas newly diagnosed disease favored TRBV20-1 and TRBJ2-1. Compared with newly diagnosed patients, patients with persistent Graves' disease had lower TCR Shannon entropy and fewer highly expanded clones, which suggests clonal expansion. Sequencing and analysis were limited to the TCR beta chain. The small sample size was acknowledged by the authors as a limitation that may reduce accuracy. The study examined only peripheral blood because the primary lesion, thyroid tissue, could not be accessed.

These data also formed part of another study, on T cells in Graves' hyperthyroidism and ophthalmopathy. The other study reports the following: Graves' hyperthyroidism was defined as stable when no progression to ophthalmopathy occurred over 18 months of follow-up. Hyperthyroidism patients were newly diagnosed, with disease duration under 2 months, and aged 18 to 65 years. The study excluded patients with uncontrolled infections, other autoimmune diseases, pregnancy or lactation. Diagnoses were based on clinical symptoms, serum thyroxine and TRAb, thyroid ultrasound and orbital computed tomography. The TCR CDR3 was subjected to a first round of RT-PCR using the HTBI primer set and the Qiagen OneStep RT-PCR kit. Most expanded thyroid clonotypes (frequency above 0.001) were also detected in blood, suggesting blood repertoires may reflect thyroid immune responses. Ophthalmopathy was separated from stable hyperthyroidism by a 13 V-J signature model, with roughly 88% sensitivity and about 81% specificity obtained in cross-validation and 80%/75% obtained in testing. In validation, the model predicted progression to ophthalmopathy a median of about 5.9 months before onset, with roughly 68% sensitivity and about 72% specificity. A discovery cohort of about 96 patients, 43 with Graves' ophthalmopathy and about 60 with stable Graves' hyperthyroidism, was used to find distinguishing TCR V-J signatures. Whether ophthalmopathy could be predicted prospectively was tested in an independent validation cohort made up of 18 to 20 hyperthyroidism patients plus 17 patients who later progressed to ophthalmopathy. The 75 to 100 discovery patients were randomly split 7:3 into training and test sets. The study also compared thyroid tissue and blood T-cell repertoires from roughly 6 Graves' hyperthyroidism patients. Once sampling was done, hyperthyroidism patients were given methimazole at a starting dose of 30 mg daily, whereas ophthalmopathy patients were given high-dose intravenous methylprednisolone. The libraries were constructed in a second round of multiplex PCR and then size-selected and purified. The libraries were sequenced on an Illumina HiSeq2000 using paired-end 100 bp reads. SOAPnuke was used to process the raw data, throwing out any read that contained adapters or uncalled bases, had a mean Phred below 15, or lacked an exact constant-primer or identifier match. High-quality paired reads were merged with COPE v1.2.5, and unique nucleotide sequences were defined as clonotypes. Clonotypes were aligned to IMGT TRBV, TRBD and TRBJ reference segments using MiTCR v1.1. Analysis was restricted to V-J combinations with a frequency above 0.0001, which covered roughly 99% of repertoires. A TCS score was defined as the ratio of F50 (clonal expansion) to E x V (chaos), with BLOSUM62-based TCRdist applied between CDR3 peptides within each V-J. Welch's t-statistics and random forest reduced 514 V-J features to 13, which were used in a naive Bayes classifier (R e1071). Sample size was not statistically predetermined, and investigators were not blinded to group allocation. The paper describes TCR Vbeta CDR3 sequencing of 135 peripheral blood samples, made up of roughly 40 ophthalmopathy patients, over 70 hyperthyroidism patients and roughly 17 progressor patients.

The clonotype comes from a woman aged 40 to 65 with Graves disease. Donor details come from another sample of the same person, matched by shared clones. The sample was peripheral blood mononuclear cells (PBMCs), taken at new diagnosis, from a patient treated with antithyroid drugs. This chain is built from TRBV19 and TRBJ1-4; the D gene remains uncertain. The encoded CDR3 is CASHPEVNEKLFF. The DNA reads TGTGCCAGTCACCCAGAGGTTAATGAAAAACTGTTTTTT. The full variable domain, completed from the reference TRBV19 and TRBJ1-4 proteins outside the CDR3, reads DGGITQSPKYLFRKEGQNVTLSCEQNLNHDAMYWYRQDPGQGLRLIYYSQIVNDFQKGDIAEGYSVSREKKESFPLTVTSAQKNPTAFYLCASHPEVNEKLFFGSGTQLSVL.